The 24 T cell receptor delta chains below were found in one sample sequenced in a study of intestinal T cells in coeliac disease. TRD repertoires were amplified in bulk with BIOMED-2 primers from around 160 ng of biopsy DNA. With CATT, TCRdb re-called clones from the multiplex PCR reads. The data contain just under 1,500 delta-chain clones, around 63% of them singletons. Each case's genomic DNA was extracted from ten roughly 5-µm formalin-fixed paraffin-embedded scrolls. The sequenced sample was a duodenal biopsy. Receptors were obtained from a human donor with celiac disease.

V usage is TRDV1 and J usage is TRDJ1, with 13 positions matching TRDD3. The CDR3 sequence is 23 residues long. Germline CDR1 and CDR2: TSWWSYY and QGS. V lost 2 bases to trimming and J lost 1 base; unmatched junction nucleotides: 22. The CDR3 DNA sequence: TGTGCTCTTGGGGAAATTTCCTACCCCTCCTACTGGGGGATACGCGAGAGCACCGATAAACTCATCTTT. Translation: CALGEISYPSYWGIRESTDKLIF.

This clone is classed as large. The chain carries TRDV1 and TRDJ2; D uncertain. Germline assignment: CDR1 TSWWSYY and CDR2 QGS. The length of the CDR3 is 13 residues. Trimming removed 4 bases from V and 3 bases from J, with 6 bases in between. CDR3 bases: TGTGCTCTTGGGGTTTCTCTGACAGCACAACTCTTCTTT. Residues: CALGVSLTAQLFF.

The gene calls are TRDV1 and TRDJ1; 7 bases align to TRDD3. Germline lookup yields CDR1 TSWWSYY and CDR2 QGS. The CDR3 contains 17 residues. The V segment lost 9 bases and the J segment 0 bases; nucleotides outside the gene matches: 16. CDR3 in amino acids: CALPREVLGTYTDKLIF. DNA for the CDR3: TGTGCTCTCCCCAGGGAAGTACTGGGGACCTACACCGATAAACTCATCTTT.

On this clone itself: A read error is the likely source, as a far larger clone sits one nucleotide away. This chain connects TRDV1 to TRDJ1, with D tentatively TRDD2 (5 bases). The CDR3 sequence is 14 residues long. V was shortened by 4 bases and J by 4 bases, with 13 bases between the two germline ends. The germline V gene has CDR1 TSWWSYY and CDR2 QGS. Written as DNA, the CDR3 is TGTGCTCTTGGGGCCTTCTATAGCAGCGATAAACTCATCTTT. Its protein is CALGAFYSSDKLIF.

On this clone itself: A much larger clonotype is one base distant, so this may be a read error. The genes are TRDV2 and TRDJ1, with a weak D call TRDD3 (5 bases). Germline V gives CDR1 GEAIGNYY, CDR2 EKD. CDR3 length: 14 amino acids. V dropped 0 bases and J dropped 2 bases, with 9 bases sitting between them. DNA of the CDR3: TGTGCCTGTGACACCGTGAGGATAACCGATAAACTCATCTTT. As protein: CACDTVRITDKLIF.

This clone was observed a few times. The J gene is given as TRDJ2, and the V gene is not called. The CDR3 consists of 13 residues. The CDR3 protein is CASLMTLTAQLFF. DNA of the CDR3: TGTGCTTCATTGATGACTTTGACAGCACAACTCTTCTTT.

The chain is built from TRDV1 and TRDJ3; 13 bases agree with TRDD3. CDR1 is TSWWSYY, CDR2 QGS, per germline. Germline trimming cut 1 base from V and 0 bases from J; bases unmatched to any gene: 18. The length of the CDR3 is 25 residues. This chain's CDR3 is CALGEQVPSSRTGGYGSWDTRQMFF. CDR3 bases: TGTGCTCTTGGGGAACAAGTTCCCAGCTCCCGTACTGGGGGATACGGCTCCTGGGACACCCGACAGATGTTTTTC.

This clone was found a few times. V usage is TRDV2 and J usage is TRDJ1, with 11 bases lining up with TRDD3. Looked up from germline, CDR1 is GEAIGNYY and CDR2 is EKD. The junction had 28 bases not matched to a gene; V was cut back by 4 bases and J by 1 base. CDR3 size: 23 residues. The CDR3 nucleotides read TGTGCCTGTGAATCCCGGCCTTCCTACGTCTGGGGGATACTAAGGGCGTGCACCGATAAACTCATCTTT. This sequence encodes CACESRPSYVWGILRACTDKLIF.

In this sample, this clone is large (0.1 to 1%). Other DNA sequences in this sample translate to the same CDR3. CDR3 protein: CALGPPLFLSGDTIGVDKLIF. The CDR3 coding sequence is TGTGCTCTTGGGCCCCCACTTTTCCTATCGGGGGATACGATCGGAGTCGATAAACTCATCTTT. This chain links TRDV1 with TRDJ1; 10 bases fit TRDD3. Germline V gives CDR1 TSWWSYY, CDR2 QGS. The CDR3 is 21 amino acids. Trimming took 5 bases from V and 4 from J; bases not matched to a gene: 25.

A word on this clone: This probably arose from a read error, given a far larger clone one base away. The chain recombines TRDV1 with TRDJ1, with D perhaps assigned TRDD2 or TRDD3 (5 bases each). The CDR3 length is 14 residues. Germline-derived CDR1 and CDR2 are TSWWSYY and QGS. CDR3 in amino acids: CAHGAFYNSDKLIF. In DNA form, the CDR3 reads TGTGCTCATGGGGCCTTCTATAACAGCGATAAACTCATCTTT.

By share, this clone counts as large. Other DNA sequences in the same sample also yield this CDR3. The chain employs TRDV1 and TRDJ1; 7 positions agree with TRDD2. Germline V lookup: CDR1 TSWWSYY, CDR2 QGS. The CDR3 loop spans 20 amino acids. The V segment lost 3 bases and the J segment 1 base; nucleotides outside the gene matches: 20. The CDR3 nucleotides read TGTGCTCTTGGGGACGGCGAGATTCCTACCCTACTGGATCCCACCGATAAACTCATCTTT. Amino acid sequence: CALGDGEIPTLLDPTDKLIF.

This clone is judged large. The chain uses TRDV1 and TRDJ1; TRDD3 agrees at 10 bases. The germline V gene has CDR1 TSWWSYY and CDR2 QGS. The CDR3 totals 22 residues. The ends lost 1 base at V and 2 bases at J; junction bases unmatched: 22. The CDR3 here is CALGEPAFGGWGIPGGTDKLIF. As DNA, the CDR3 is TGTGCTCTTGGGGAACCCGCCTTCGGTGGGTGGGGGATACCCGGGGGTACCGATAAACTCATCTTT.

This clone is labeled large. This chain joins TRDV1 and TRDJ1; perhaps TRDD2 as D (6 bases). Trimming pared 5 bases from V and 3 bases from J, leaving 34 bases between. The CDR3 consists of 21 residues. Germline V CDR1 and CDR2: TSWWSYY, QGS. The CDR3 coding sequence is TGTGCTCTTGGGTTTTCGAGAAGCCTTCCCTCATTATACCCGAGTGCCGATAAACTCATCTTT. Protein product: CALGFSRSLPSLYPSADKLIF.

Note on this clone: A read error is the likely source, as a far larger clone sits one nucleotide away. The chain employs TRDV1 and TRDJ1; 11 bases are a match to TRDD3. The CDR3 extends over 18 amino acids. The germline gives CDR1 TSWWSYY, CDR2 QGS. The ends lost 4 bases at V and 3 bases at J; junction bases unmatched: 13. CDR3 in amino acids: CALGVPVLGDRWADKLIF. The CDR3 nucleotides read TGTGCTCTTGGGGTCCCAGTACTGGGGGATAGGTGGGCCGATAAACTCATCTTT.

DNA for the CDR3: TGTGCTCTTGGGGATATAATCTTCCTACGTCTATGGGATACGAACACCGATAAACTCATCTTT. As protein: CALGDIIFLRLWDTNTDKLIF. The V gene is TRDV1, the J gene TRDJ1; the D call may be TRDD2 or TRDD3 (8 bases each). Germline CDR1 reads TSWWSYY; CDR2 reads QGS. V was cut by 3 bases and J by 0 bases, with 29 bases left in between. This CDR3 region has 21 residues.

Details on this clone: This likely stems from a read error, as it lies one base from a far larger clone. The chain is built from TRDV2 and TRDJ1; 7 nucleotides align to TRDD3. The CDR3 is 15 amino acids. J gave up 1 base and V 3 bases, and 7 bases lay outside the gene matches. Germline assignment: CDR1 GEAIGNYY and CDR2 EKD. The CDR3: CACDPLGSLTDKLIF. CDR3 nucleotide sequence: TGTGCCTGTGACCCACTGGGGAGCCTCACCGATAAACTCATCTTT.

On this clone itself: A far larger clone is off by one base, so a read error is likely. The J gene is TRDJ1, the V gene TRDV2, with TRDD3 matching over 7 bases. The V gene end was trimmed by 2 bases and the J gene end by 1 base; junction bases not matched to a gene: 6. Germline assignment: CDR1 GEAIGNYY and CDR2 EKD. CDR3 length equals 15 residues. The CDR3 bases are TGTGCCTGTGACAGGCTGGGGGTCATCACCGATAAACTCATCTTT. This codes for CACDRLGVITDKLIF.

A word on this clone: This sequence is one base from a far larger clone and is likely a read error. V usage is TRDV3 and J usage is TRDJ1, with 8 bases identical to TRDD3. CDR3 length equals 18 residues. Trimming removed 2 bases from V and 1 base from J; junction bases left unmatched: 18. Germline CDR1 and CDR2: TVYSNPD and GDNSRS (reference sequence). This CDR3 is CAFPGDTGRFYGTDKLIF. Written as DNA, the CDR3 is TGTGCCTTTCCCGGGGATACTGGTCGCTTCTACGGCACCGATAAACTCATCTTT.

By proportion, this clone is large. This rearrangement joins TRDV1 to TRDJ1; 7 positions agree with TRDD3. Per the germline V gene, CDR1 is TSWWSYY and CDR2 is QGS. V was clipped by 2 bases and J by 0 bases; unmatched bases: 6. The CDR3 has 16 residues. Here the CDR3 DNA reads TGTGCTCTTGGGGAAGTACTGGGGACCTACACCGATAAACTCATCTTT. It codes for CALGEVLGTYTDKLIF.

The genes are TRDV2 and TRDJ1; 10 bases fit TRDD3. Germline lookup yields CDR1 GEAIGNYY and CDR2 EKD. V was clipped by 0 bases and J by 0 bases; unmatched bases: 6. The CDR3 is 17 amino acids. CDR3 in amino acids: CACDTVGDTSYTDKLIF. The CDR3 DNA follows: TGTGCCTGTGACACCGTGGGGGATACTTCGTACACCGATAAACTCATCTTT.

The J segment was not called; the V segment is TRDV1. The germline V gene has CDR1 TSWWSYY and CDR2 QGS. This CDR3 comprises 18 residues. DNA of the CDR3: TGTGCTCTTGGGGAAGGCACAATGAAACACATCAGTATAAAAACCCTCTTCTTC. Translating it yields CALGEGTMKHISIKTLFF.

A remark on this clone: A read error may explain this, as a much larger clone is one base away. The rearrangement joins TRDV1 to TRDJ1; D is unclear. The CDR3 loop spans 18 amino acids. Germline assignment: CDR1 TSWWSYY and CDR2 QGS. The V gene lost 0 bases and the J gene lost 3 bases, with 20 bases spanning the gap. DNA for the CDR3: TGTGCTCTTGGGGAACTTTGGCCTCTTGACCTCCGCGCCGATAAACTCATCTTT. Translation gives CALGELWPLDLRADKLIF.

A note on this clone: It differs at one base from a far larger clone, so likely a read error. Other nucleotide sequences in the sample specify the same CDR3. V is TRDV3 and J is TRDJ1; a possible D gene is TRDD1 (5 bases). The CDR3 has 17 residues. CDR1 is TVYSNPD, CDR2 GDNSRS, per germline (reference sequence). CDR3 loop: CAFTQIYTKANTDKLIF. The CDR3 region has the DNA TGTGCCTTTACACAAATATACACCAAAGCCAACACAGATAAACTCATCTTT.

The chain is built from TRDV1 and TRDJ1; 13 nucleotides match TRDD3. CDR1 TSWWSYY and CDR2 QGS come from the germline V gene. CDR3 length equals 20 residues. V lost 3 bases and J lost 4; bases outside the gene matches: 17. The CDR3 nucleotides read TGTGCTCTTGGGGAGGGGTGGTCCTACTGGGGGATACGGCACGTCGATAAACTCATCTTT. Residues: CALGEGWSYWGIRHVDKLIF.